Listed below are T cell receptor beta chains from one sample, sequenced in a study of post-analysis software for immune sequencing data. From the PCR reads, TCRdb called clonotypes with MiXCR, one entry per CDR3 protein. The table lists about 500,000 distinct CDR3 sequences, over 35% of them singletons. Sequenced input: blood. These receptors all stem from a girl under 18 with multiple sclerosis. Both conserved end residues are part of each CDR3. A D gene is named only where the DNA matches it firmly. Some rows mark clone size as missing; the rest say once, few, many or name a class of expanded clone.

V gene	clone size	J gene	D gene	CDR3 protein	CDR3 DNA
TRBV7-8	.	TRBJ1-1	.	CASSLGGYPEAFF	TGTGCCAGCAGCTTAGGGGGATACCCTGAAGCTTTCTTT
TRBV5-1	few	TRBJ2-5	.	CASSLGSIGETQYF	TGCGCCAGCAGCCTTGGTTCTATCGGGGAGACCCAGTACTTC
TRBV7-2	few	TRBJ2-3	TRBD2	CASSLREEVADTQYF	TGTGCCAGCAGCTTGCGGGAGGAAGTTGCAGATACGCAGTATTTT
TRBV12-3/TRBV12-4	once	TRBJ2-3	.	CASSSQGTPDTQYF	TGTGCCAGCAGTTCACAGGGTACGCCAGATACGCAGTATTTT
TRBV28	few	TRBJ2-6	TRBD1	CASSWGQGFSGANVLTF	TGTGCCAGCAGTTGGGGACAGGGGTTCTCTGGGGCCAACGTCCTGACTTTC
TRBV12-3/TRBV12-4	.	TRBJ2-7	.	CASGGLRSYEQYF	TGTGCCAGCGGGGGCCTCCGCTCCTACGAGCAGTACTTC
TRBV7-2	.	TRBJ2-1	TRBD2	CASSSSGDKETQFF	TGTGCCAGCAGCTCCAGCGGGGATAAAGAGACCCAGTTCTTC
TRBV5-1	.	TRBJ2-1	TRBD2	CASSLGGLAGGNEQFF	TGCGCCAGCAGCTTGGGGGGACTAGCGGGAGGCAATGAGCAGTTCTTC
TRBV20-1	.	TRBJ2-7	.	CSARDSGREQYF	TGCAGTGCTAGAGATTCAGGCAGGGAGCAGTACTTC
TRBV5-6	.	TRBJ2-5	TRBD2	CASSLESGRQETQYF	TGTGCCAGCAGCTTGGAAAGCGGGAGGCAGGAGACCCAGTACTTC
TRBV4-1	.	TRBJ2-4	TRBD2	CASSQGGKGAKNIQYF	TGCGCCAGCAGCCAGGGAGGGAAGGGGGCCAAAAACATTCAGTACTTC
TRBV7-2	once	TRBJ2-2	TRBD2	CASSLVAGTGELFF	TGTGCCAGCAGCTTAGTAGCGGGAACCGGGGAGCTGTTTTTT
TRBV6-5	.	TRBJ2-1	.	CASSDYSSYNEQFF	TGTGCCAGCAGCGACTATAGCTCCTACAATGAGCAGTTCTTC
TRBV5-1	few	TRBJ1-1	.	CASSLTQGPEAFF	TGCGCCAGCAGCTTAACTCAGGGGCCCGAAGCTTTCTTT
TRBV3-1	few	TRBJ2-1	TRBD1	CASSQEGQVYNEQFF	TGTGCCAGCAGCCAAGAGGGACAGGTTTACAATGAGCAGTTCTTC
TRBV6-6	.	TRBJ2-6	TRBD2	CASRRLAGHSGANVLTF	TGTGCCAGCAGGCGACTAGCGGGCCACTCTGGGGCCAACGTCCTGACTTTC
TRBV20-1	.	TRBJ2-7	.	CSARSVNYEQYF	TGCAGTGCTAGATCGGTCAACTACGAGCAGTACTTC
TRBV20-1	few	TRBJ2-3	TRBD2	CSAQLAGGGHTQYF	TGCAGTGCCCAACTAGCGGGAGGTGGCCATACGCAGTATTTT
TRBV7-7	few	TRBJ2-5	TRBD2	CASSLAGSGGETQYF	TGTGCTAGCAGCTTAGCGGGGTCTGGTGGGGAGACCCAGTACTTC
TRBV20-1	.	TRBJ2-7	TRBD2	CSARAGGPPEQYF	TGCAGTGCTAGGGCGGGAGGGCCGCCCGAGCAGTACTTC
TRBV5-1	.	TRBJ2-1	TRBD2	CASSPGLAGSYNEQFF	TGCGCCAGCAGCCCCGGACTAGCGGGATCTTACAATGAGCAGTTCTTC
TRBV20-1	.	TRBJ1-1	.	CSARGGALNTEAFF	TGCAGTGCTAGAGGCGGGGCACTTAACACTGAAGCTTTCTTT
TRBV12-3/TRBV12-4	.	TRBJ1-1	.	CASSFVVDTEAFF	TGTGCCAGCAGTTTTGTGGTTGACACTGAAGCTTTCTTT
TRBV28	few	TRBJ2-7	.	CASSLWNGEQYF	TGTGCCAGCAGTTTATGGAACGGCGAGCAGTACTTC
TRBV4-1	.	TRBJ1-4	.	CASSQDRGGNEKLFF	TGCGCCAGCAGCCAAGATAGGGGGGGTAATGAAAAACTGTTTTTT
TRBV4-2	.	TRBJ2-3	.	CASSQVTAKGPSTDTQYF	TGTGCCAGCAGCCAAGTAACCGCTAAGGGGCCCAGCACAGATACGCAGTATTTT
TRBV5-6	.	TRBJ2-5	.	CASSLGGGVGGETQYF	TGTGCCAGCAGCTTGGGCGGCGGCGTTGGGGGAGAGACCCAGTACTTC
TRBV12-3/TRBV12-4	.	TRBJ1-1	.	CATGRGLEAFF	TGTGCCACCGGACGGGGGCTCGAAGCTTTCTTT
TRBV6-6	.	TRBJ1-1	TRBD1	CASSSPNRGQNTEAFF	TGTGCCAGCAGTTCCCCAAACAGGGGCCAGAACACTGAAGCTTTCTTT
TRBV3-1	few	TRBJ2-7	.	CASSQGLVSRYEQYF	TGTGCCAGCAGCCAAGGACTAGTTAGCCGCTACGAGCAGTACTTC
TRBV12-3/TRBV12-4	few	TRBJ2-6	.	CASSLGGSPSSGANVLTF	TGTGCCAGCAGTTTAGGGGGCAGCCCGAGCTCTGGGGCCAACGTCCTGACTTTC
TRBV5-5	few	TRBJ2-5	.	CASSLIGGEQETQYF	TGTGCCAGCAGCCTCATTGGGGGAGAGCAAGAGACCCAGTACTTC
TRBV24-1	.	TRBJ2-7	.	CATSDKTPGQSSYEQYF	TGTGCCACCAGTGACAAAACTCCGGGACAAAGCTCCTACGAGCAGTACTTC
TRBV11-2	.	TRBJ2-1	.	CASSLDLGTHNEQFF	TGTGCCAGCAGCTTAGACCTCGGGACTCACAATGAGCAGTTCTTC
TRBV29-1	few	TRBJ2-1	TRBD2	CSLTSGSREQFF	TGCAGCCTTACTAGCGGGAGCAGAGAGCAGTTCTTC
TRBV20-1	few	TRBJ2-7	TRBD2	CSARDRLAGGWYEQYF	TGCAGTGCTAGAGATCGGCTGGCGGGGGGTTGGTACGAGCAGTACTTC
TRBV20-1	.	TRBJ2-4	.	CSARDLVNSRSGNIQYF	TGCAGTGCTAGAGATCTCGTGAACAGTCGGTCTGGAAACATTCAGTACTTC
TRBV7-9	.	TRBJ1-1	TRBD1	CASSGYRGQGRNTEAFF	TGTGCCAGCAGCGGATACCGGGGACAGGGACGGAACACTGAAGCTTTCTTT
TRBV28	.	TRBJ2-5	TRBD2	CASSFVAGAVETQYF	TGTGCCAGCAGTTTCGTAGCGGGAGCAGTAGAGACCCAGTACTTC
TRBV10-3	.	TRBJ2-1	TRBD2	CAIVTSGNVYEQFF	TGTGCCATCGTAACTAGCGGGAATGTCTATGAGCAGTTCTTC
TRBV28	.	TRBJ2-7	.	CASSFLAKHYEQYF	TGTGCCAGCAGTTTCTTAGCGAAACACTACGAGCAGTACTTC
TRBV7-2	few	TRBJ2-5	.	CASSSPTSKGETQYF	TGTGCCAGCAGCTCTCCAACTAGTAAGGGAGAGACCCAGTACTTC
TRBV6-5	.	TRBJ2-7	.	CASSYRTAYEQYF	TGTGCCAGCAGTTACAGGACAGCCTACGAGCAGTACTTC
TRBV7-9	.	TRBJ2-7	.	CACIPLWGILSSYEQYF	TGTGCCTGCATACCTCTGTGGGGGATTCTAAGCTCCTACGAGCAGTACTTC
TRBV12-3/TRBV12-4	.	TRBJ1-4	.	CASRPPEKLFF	TGTGCCAGCAGGCCACCGGAAAAACTGTTTTTT
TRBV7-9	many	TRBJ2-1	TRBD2	CASSLVTSGGRPYNEQFF	TGTGCCAGCAGCTTAGTAACTAGCGGGGGCCGACCCTACAATGAGCAGTTCTTC
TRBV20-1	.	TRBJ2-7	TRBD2	CSAKTGTSFSYEQYF	TGCAGTGCTAAGACCGGGACTAGCTTCTCCTACGAGCAGTACTTC